What follows is one T cell receptor (beta chain) and its context. In the study's own analysis: Researchers report that nucleated cell counts were estimated from reference gene primer amplification. Libraries were prepared by immunoSEQ multiplex PCR; TCRdb keeps only in-frame clonotypes and omits some of them. D and trimming come from the DNA, and the V and J calls and clone size come from that table. The sample yields 150,000 to 200,000 clones, more than 75% seen once. The data were taken from a study of blood T cell repertoires in COVID-19. About the research overall: Sample material is recorded as cDNA or gDNA derived from T cells, B-cell-depleted T cells, or PBMCs.

This CDR3 comprises 14 residues. Germline loops: CDR1 KGHDR, CDR2 SFDVKD. The germline V and J ends were trimmed by 3 bases and 3 bases, with 8 bases remaining between them. The TCR originated in a young man with active or convalescent COVID-19. Material: peripheral blood. The V call is TRBV24-1, the J call TRBJ1-5, with no clear D. CDR3 protein: CATSDPRDNQPQHF. CDR3 bases: TGTGCCACCAGTGATCCCCGGGACAATCAGCCCCAGCATTTT.